This T cell receptor (beta chain) was profiled in a study of cytomegalovirus exposure and HLA in healthy donors. Overall study results and limits: Some V segments could not be told apart, so they were left out, TRBV6-2 and TRBV6-3 among them. The authors confirmed in vitro that a few CMV-associated chains were specific for CMV antigens. Several of the most significant clusters were apparently associated with common viral pathogens in a later analysis. Cytomegalovirus-associated TCR beta chains were listed, numbering 150 to 200.

The primer mix had 60 Vbeta and 13 Jbeta primers. Sequencing was performed with immunoSEQ multiplex PCR; in TCRdb, only in-frame clones are kept and a portion is missing. The sample holds 100,000 to 150,000 clones; 74% are singletons and the top ten take almost 6%. This CDR3 has 14 amino acids. CDR1 is SEHNR and CDR2 is FQNEAQ in the germline V gene (reference sequence). This clone was found once. The antigen remains undetermined. An end of the junction differs from the germline gene, which may be a read error. Sequencing input: PBMCs. V is TRBV7-9 and J is TRBJ2-7; TRBD1 agrees at 9 bases. This receptor was taken from a woman aged 50 to 65 in good health and CMV-seropositive. CDR3: CSSSWDRVGYEQYF. The CDR3, as DNA: TGTTCCAGCAGCTGGGACAGGGTTGGTTACGAGCAGTACTTC.